This T cell receptor (beta chain) derives from a study of blood T cell repertoires in COVID-19. Study-wide context: Spain, Italy and the United States supplied samples that represented acute and convalescent COVID-19.

Some clones are missing from TCRdb's copy, which holds only in-frame ones; the method was immunoSEQ multiplex PCR. Of 89,000 or so clones in the sample, about 96% were seen once. This TCR was sampled from a human donor with active COVID-19. The donor label of this sample is uncertain. Sequencing was performed on peripheral blood.

The CDR3 nucleotides read TGTGCCAGCAGTCCCCTCGACACCTTC. Amino acid sequence: CASSPLDTF. The chain recombines TRBV12-3 or TRBV12-4 with TRBJ1-2; the D is unclear. CDR3 length equals 9 residues. Trimming took 5 bases from V and 12 from J, leaving 7 bases between them.